A single sample is the source of the 19 T cell receptor beta chains below, sequenced in a study of T cell responses to AZD1222 COVID-19 vaccine. The table came from immunoSEQ multiplex PCR; TCRdb's copy has only in-frame clones and leaves some out. Here the sample spans about 140,000 clones, roughly 88% being singletons. The source material was peripheral blood, sampled 28 days after the second AZD1222 dose. All receptors come from an adult who received the AZD1222 COVID-19 vaccine.

This clone was observed a single time. The rearrangement joins TRBV7-8 to TRBJ2-2; D is unclear. This CDR3 spans 16 amino acids. The V end lost 1 base, the J end lost 6 bases, and 15 bases lay between the germline ends. Germline V gene data show CDR1 as SGHVS and CDR2 as FQNEAQ. For the CDR3, the DNA is TGTGCCAGCAGCTTAGTGGAAACTCCCCGGCCCGGGGAGCTGTTTTTT. This gives the protein CASSLVETPRPGELFF.

J is TRBJ1-2 and V is TRBV6-5; a possible D gene is TRBD1 (6 bases). Trimming took off 5 bases at V and 5 bases at J, with 15 bases between the two ends. The CDR3 is 14 amino acids. Germline CDR1 reads MNHEY; CDR2 reads SVGAGI. CDR3: CASSLAQGPYGYTF. CDR3 coding DNA: TGTGCCAGCAGTCTTGCACAGGGTCCATATGGCTACACCTTC.

The chain employs TRBV23-1 and TRBJ2-7, with 8 bases lining up with TRBD2. TRBV23-1 is an ORF, with its function uncertain. Trimming cost V 5 bases and J 0 bases; bases outside gene matches: 9. This CDR3 comprises 16 residues. In DNA form, the CDR3 reads TGCGCCAGCAGTATACGACCGGCGGGGGGCTCCTACGAGCAGTACTTC. It encodes CASSIRPAGGSYEQYF.

This clone was observed once. The chain links TRBV6-2 or TRBV6-3 to TRBJ2-1; D possibly matches TRBD1 or TRBD2 (6 bases each). Trimming shortened V by 0 bases and J by 3 bases, and 12 bases separated the two germline ends. This CDR3 has 16 amino acids. The V gene's germline CDR1 is MNHEY and CDR2 SVGEGT. The CDR3 sequence is CASSYSKGGRYNEQFF. In DNA form, the CDR3 reads TGTGCCAGCAGTTACTCGAAGGGGGGCCGCTACAATGAGCAGTTCTTC.

The rearrangement joins TRBV27 to TRBJ1-4; 7 bases are a match to TRBD1. This CDR3 region has 16 residues. The junction had 7 bases not matched to a gene; V was cut back by 4 bases and J by 2 bases. The germline CDR1 and CDR2 sequences are MNHEY and SMNVEV (reference sequence). CDR3 protein: CASSSPSTGTNEKLFF. CDR3 DNA: TGTGCCAGCAGTTCCCCTTCGACAGGGACTAATGAAAAACTGTTTTTT.

The gene calls are TRBV11-1 and TRBJ2-7, with 11 nucleotides matching TRBD1. Looked up from germline, CDR1 is SGHAT and CDR2 is FQDESV (reference sequence). The CDR3 loop spans 16 amino acids. V lost 5 bases, J lost 4 bases, and 10 bases stayed unmatched. This CDR3 is CASSRTGTGGDYEQYF. The CDR3 nucleotides read TGTGCCAGCAGCCGTACCGGGACAGGGGGGGATTACGAGCAGTACTTC.

This clone has a single count. CDR3 bases: TGTGCCAGCAGTGATCAGCGGGAGACCAATGAGCAGTTCTTC. Its protein product is CASSDQRETNEQFF. The chain combines TRBV6-2 or TRBV6-3 with TRBJ2-1, with 8 bases identical to TRBD2. The V and J ends lost 5 bases and 6 bases, in that order; junction bases with no gene match: 6. The CDR3 extends over 14 amino acids. Germline lookup yields CDR1 MNHEY and CDR2 SVGEGT.

This clone showed up just once. The chain employs TRBV29-1 and TRBJ2-3; 11 bases are shared with TRBD2. The CDR3 spans 15 residues. CDR1 is SQVTM and CDR2 is ANQGSEA in the germline V gene. V lost 6 bases and J lost 1; bases outside the gene matches: 6. As DNA, the CDR3 is TGCAGCGTGGCAAGACTAGCGGGACGCACAGATACGCAGTATTTT. Translation: CSVARLAGRTDTQYF.

The chain combines TRBV28 with TRBJ1-6; no clear D. This CDR3 contains 16 residues. V was pared by 5 bases and J by 7 bases, with 18 bases between. CDR1 and CDR2 (germline): MDHEN, SYDVKM. DNA of the CDR3: TGTGCCAGCAGTCCGGACCGGACCGGGAGGAATTCACCCCTCCACTTT. Its protein product is CASSPDRTGRNSPLHF.

The chain combines TRBV10-3 with TRBJ1-1, with 7 bases fitting TRBD1. The germline gives CDR1 ENHRY, CDR2 SYGVKD. CDR3 length equals 13 residues. V was clipped by 9 bases and J by 4 bases; unmatched bases: 8. CDR3 amino acids: CAISTGRSTEAFF. The CDR3 bases are TGTGCCATTTCGACAGGGAGGAGCACTGAAGCTTTCTTT.

The chain employs TRBV10-3 and TRBJ1-2; perhaps TRBD1 as D (6 bases). The CDR3 is 14 residues long. Germline assignment: CDR1 ENHRY and CDR2 SYGVKD. Trimming shortened V by 9 bases and J by 4 bases, and 18 bases separated the two germline ends. CDR3 sequence reads: CAISAETGFYGYTF. The CDR3 DNA reads as TGTGCCATTTCCGCCGAAACAGGGTTCTATGGCTACACCTTC.

The gene calls are TRBV6-1 and TRBJ2-7; 8 bases align to TRBD2. The germline gives CDR1 MNHNS, CDR2 SASEGT. V was clipped by 9 bases and J by 6 bases; unmatched bases: 10. This CDR3 is 13 amino acids long. Here the CDR3 reads CASSQRERGEQYF. The CDR3 bases are TGTGCCAGTTCCCAGCGGGAGAGAGGCGAGCAGTACTTC.

The genes are TRBV3-1 (or the pseudogene TRBV3-2) and TRBJ2-7, with TRBD1 identical over 8 bases. CDR1 and CDR2 (germline): LGHDT, YNNKEL (reference sequence). V was pared by 4 bases and J by 3 bases, with 11 bases of the junction left unmatched. CDR3 length: 16 amino acids. In DNA, the CDR3 is TGTGCCAGCAGCCCAATAAAACGACAGGGGAACTACGAGCAGTACTTC. This translates into CASSPIKRQGNYEQYF.

CDR3 protein: CASSLEAGDQPQHF. CDR3 DNA: TGCGCCAGCAGCTTGGAGGCAGGGGATCAGCCCCAGCATTTT. This rearrangement joins TRBV5-1 to TRBJ1-5, with D possibly TRBD1 on 6 matching bases. CDR1 is SGHRS and CDR2 is YFSETQ in the germline V gene. The CDR3 extends over 14 amino acids. The germline V and J ends were trimmed by 0 bases and 5 bases, with 9 bases remaining between them. Supplemented by reference TRBV5-1 and TRBJ1-5, the full variable domain reads KAGVTQTPRYLIKTRGQQVTLSCSPISGHRSVSWYQQTPGQGLQFLFEYFSETQRNKGNFPGRFSGRQFSNSRSEMNVSTLELGDSALYLCASSLEAGDQPQHFGDGTRLSIL.

This clone was seen once. The CDR3 loop reads CATVGQYKDTDTQYF. The CDR3 nucleotides read TGTGCCACCGTGGGACAGTACAAAGACACAGATACGCAGTATTTT. The rearrangement joins TRBV10-3 to TRBJ2-3; 7 bases are shared with TRBD1. The CDR3 is made up of 15 amino acids. Per germline, CDR1 ENHRY and CDR2 SYGVKD. The V segment lost 10 bases and the J segment 2 bases; nucleotides outside the gene matches: 12.

This clone was recorded only once. The chain links TRBV28 to TRBJ2-2; TRBD2 is a possible D gene (5 bases). There are 15 residues in the CDR3. The V end lost 5 bases, the J end lost 0 bases, and 10 bases lay between the germline ends. Per the germline V gene, CDR1 is MDHEN and CDR2 is SYDVKM. DNA of the CDR3: TGTGCCAGCAGTACGGCGGGCCCGAACACCGGGGAGCTGTTTTTT. Amino acids: CASSTAGPNTGELFF.

In DNA form, the CDR3 reads TGTGCCAGCAGCTTAGGTGACAGGGATAGCACAGATACGCAGTATTTT. Residues: CASSLGDRDSTDTQYF. The chain carries TRBV11-3 and TRBJ2-3; 7 bases agree with TRBD1. Unmatched junction bases numbered 4, after V lost 1 base and J lost 0 bases. The CDR3 loop spans 16 amino acids. Germline-derived CDR1 and CDR2 are SGHNT and YENEEA. Together with reference TRBV11-3 and TRBJ2-3, the CDR3 gives the full variable domain: EAGVVQSPRYKIIEKKQPVAFWCNPISGHNTLYWYLQNLGQGPELLIRYENEEAVDDSQLPKDRFSAERLKGVDSTLKIQPAELGDSAVYLCASSLGDRDSTDTQYFGPGTRLTVL.

This clone was recorded a few times. CDR3 bases: TGCGCCAGCAGCTTGGCCAGGGGGCTCGCGCTAGCGGGCAGCACAGATACGCAGTATTTT. Its translation is CASSLARGLALAGSTDTQYF. The chain uses TRBV5-1 and TRBJ2-3; perhaps D is TRBD1 or TRBD2 (8 bases each). Germline loops: CDR1 SGHRS, CDR2 YFSETQ. The germline V and J ends were trimmed by 0 bases and 0 bases, with 23 bases remaining between them. This CDR3 has 20 amino acids.

V is TRBV18 and J is TRBJ1-4; D unclear. Germline assignment: CDR1 KGHSH and CDR2 LQKENI. The CDR3 runs to 15 residues. The V end was cut by 3 bases, the J end by 6 bases, with 14 bases between. The CDR3 nucleotides read TGTGCCAGCTCACCTGACCAGCTTGGGGATGAAAAACTGTTTTTT. Amino acid sequence: CASSPDQLGDEKLFF.